The rows below give T cell receptor beta chains drawn from one sample of a study of CD8 T cells in ankylosing spondylitis. TCRdb reprocessed the 5' RACE reads with MiXCR, giving one entry per CDR3 protein. Of 450,000 to 550,000 distinct CDR3 sequences listed, 5.3% are singletons. Source material: blood, either unsorted or a sorted T cell fraction (not recorded which). Source of these receptors: a male donor with ankylosing spondylitis. Each CDR3 is given with its conserved first and last residue. The D gene is left open where the match is weak. Clone sizes are given selectively: once, few, many, or a class where the clone is expanded.

v_call: TRBV4-1
cdr3_length: 16
d_call: NA
j_call: TRBJ1-3
clone_size: many
cdr3_aa: CASSRGPQSSGNTIYF
cdr3_nt: TGCGCCAGCAGCCGCGGACCTCAGAGCTCTGGAAACACCATATATTTT

v_call: TRBV20-1
cdr3_length: 18
d_call: NA
j_call: TRBJ2-7
clone_size: NA
cdr3_aa: CSARGLRRLPDSSYEQYF
cdr3_nt: TGCAGTGCTAGGGGGCTAAGGCGGCTCCCCGACAGCTCCTACGAGCAGTACTTC

v_call: TRBV6-2/TRBV6-3
cdr3_length: 15
d_call: NA
j_call: TRBJ2-5
clone_size: NA
cdr3_aa: CASSPGTTPGETQYF
cdr3_nt: TGTGCCAGCAGTCCCGGGACAACCCCAGGCGAGACCCAGTACTTC

v_call: TRBV10-3
cdr3_length: 15
d_call: TRBD2
j_call: TRBJ2-1
clone_size: many
cdr3_aa: CAIRELAGSPNEQFF
cdr3_nt: TGTGCCATCAGGGAACTAGCGGGCTCCCCTAATGAGCAGTTCTTC

v_call: TRBV4-2
cdr3_length: 16
d_call: NA
j_call: TRBJ2-3
clone_size: few
cdr3_aa: CASGTPSGGFTDTQYF
cdr3_nt: TGTGCCAGCGGCACCCCAAGCGGCGGTTTCACAGATACGCAGTATTTT

v_call: TRBV20-1
cdr3_length: 13
d_call: NA
j_call: TRBJ1-1
clone_size: NA
cdr3_aa: CSASPGRGTEAFF
cdr3_nt: TGCAGTGCTAGTCCAGGGAGGGGAACTGAAGCTTTCTTT

v_call: TRBV20-1
cdr3_length: 14
d_call: NA
j_call: TRBJ1-6
clone_size: many
cdr3_aa: CSARDEMRNSPLHF
cdr3_nt: TGCAGTGCTAGAGATGAAATGAGGAATTCACCCCTCCACTTT

v_call: TRBV7-6
cdr3_length: 17
d_call: TRBD2
j_call: TRBJ2-1
clone_size: NA
cdr3_aa: CASSPRTSSSSYNEQFF
cdr3_nt: TGTGCCAGCAGCCCAAGGACTAGCTCCAGCTCCTACAATGAGCAGTTCTTC

v_call: TRBV7-6
cdr3_length: 16
d_call: NA
j_call: TRBJ2-1
clone_size: many
cdr3_aa: CASSPSPLVADNEQFF
cdr3_nt: TGTGCCAGCAGCCCCAGCCCCCTTGTAGCGGACAATGAGCAGTTCTTC

v_call: TRBV10-3
cdr3_length: 10
d_call: NA
j_call: TRBJ2-3
clone_size: many
cdr3_aa: CAIGSDTQYF
cdr3_nt: TGTGCCATCGGATCAGATACGCAGTATTTT

v_call: TRBV29-1
cdr3_length: 11
d_call: TRBD1
j_call: TRBJ2-4
clone_size: many
cdr3_aa: CSAQGAAIQYF
cdr3_nt: TGCAGCGCCCAGGGGGCGGCCATTCAGTACTTC

v_call: TRBV7-2
cdr3_length: 15
d_call: TRBD1
j_call: TRBJ1-4
clone_size: many
cdr3_aa: CASSPFSGGREKLFF
cdr3_nt: TGTGCCAGCAGCCCGTTCTCAGGGGGCCGGGAAAAACTGTTTTTT

v_call: TRBV4-2
cdr3_length: 16
d_call: NA
j_call: TRBJ2-7
clone_size: many
cdr3_aa: CASSQGIVESSYEQYF
cdr3_nt: TGTGCCAGCAGCCAAGGAATAGTAGAGAGCTCCTACGAGCAGTACTTC

v_call: TRBV20-1
cdr3_length: 14
d_call: NA
j_call: TRBJ2-7
clone_size: many
cdr3_aa: CSARRNPAAYEQYF
cdr3_nt: TGCAGTGCGAGACGGAACCCCGCTGCCTACGAGCAGTACTTC

v_call: TRBV29-1
cdr3_length: 13
d_call: NA
j_call: TRBJ2-5
clone_size: many
cdr3_aa: CSALLSGEETQYF
cdr3_nt: TGCAGCGCCCTCCTTAGCGGAGAAGAGACCCAGTACTTC

v_call: TRBV6-6
cdr3_length: 11
d_call: NA
j_call: TRBJ1-6
clone_size: many
cdr3_aa: CASSMNSPLHF
cdr3_nt: TGTGCCAGCAGTATGAATTCACCCCTCCACTTT

v_call: TRBV2
cdr3_length: 13
d_call: NA
j_call: TRBJ1-6
clone_size: NA
cdr3_aa: CASETDKNSPLHF
cdr3_nt: TGTGCCAGCGAGACGGATAAGAATTCACCCCTCCACTTT

v_call: TRBV4-2
cdr3_length: 15
d_call: NA
j_call: TRBJ1-5
clone_size: many
cdr3_aa: CASSSDGVGNQPQHF
cdr3_nt: TGTGCCAGCAGCTCCGACGGGGTTGGCAATCAGCCCCAGCATTTT

v_call: TRBV5-1
cdr3_length: 14
d_call: NA
j_call: TRBJ2-7
clone_size: many
cdr3_aa: CASSLAGDSYEQYF
cdr3_nt: TGCGCCAGCAGCTTGGCCGGGGACTCCTACGAGCAGTACTTC

v_call: TRBV28
cdr3_length: 15
d_call: TRBD2
j_call: TRBJ2-1
clone_size: many
cdr3_aa: CASSFRGRALVEQFF
cdr3_nt: TGTGCCAGCAGTTTCCGCGGGAGGGCCCTGGTTGAGCAGTTCTTC

v_call: TRBV29-1
cdr3_length: 15
d_call: TRBD2
j_call: TRBJ2-3
clone_size: many
cdr3_aa: CSVGGSGPGGDTQYF
cdr3_nt: TGCAGCGTTGGGGGTAGCGGCCCGGGGGGAGATACGCAGTATTTT

v_call: TRBV4-2
cdr3_length: 16
d_call: TRBD1
j_call: TRBJ2-7
clone_size: many
cdr3_aa: CASSQKIGQVAYEQYF
cdr3_nt: TGTGCCAGCAGCCAAAAAATCGGACAGGTTGCCTACGAGCAGTACTTC

v_call: TRBV29-1
cdr3_length: 12
d_call: NA
j_call: TRBJ2-1
clone_size: NA
cdr3_aa: CSTTRRDNEQFF
cdr3_nt: TGCAGCACCACCCGGAGGGACAATGAGCAGTTCTTC

v_call: TRBV12-3/TRBV12-4
cdr3_length: 12
d_call: NA
j_call: TRBJ2-7
clone_size: many
cdr3_aa: CASSLARYEQYF
cdr3_nt: TGTGCCAGCAGCCTAGCCCGCTACGAGCAGTACTTC

v_call: TRBV7-2
cdr3_length: 12
d_call: NA
j_call: TRBJ2-3
clone_size: many
cdr3_aa: CASRPGRDTQYF
cdr3_nt: TGTGCCAGCAGACCCGGTAGAGATACGCAGTATTTT

v_call: TRBV7-2
cdr3_length: 14
d_call: NA
j_call: TRBJ2-7
clone_size: many
cdr3_aa: CASSPRQSSYEQYF
cdr3_nt: TGTGCCAGCAGCCCCCGACAGAGCTCCTACGAGCAGTACTTC

v_call: TRBV6-5
cdr3_length: 14
d_call: NA
j_call: TRBJ1-1
clone_size: many
cdr3_aa: CASSYSPGGPEAFF
cdr3_nt: TGTGCCAGCAGTTACTCTCCCGGGGGCCCTGAAGCTTTCTTT

v_call: TRBV20-1
cdr3_length: 17
d_call: NA
j_call: TRBJ2-2
clone_size: NA
cdr3_aa: CCARDLKPPASAGELFF
cdr3_nt: TGCTGTGCTAGAGATTTGAAGCCACCAGCTAGCGCCGGGGAGCTGTTTTTT

v_call: TRBV7-6
cdr3_length: 14
d_call: NA
j_call: TRBJ2-5
clone_size: NA
cdr3_aa: CASSLAAGWETQYF
cdr3_nt: TGTGCCAGCAGCTTAGCCGCGGGGTGGGAGACCCAGTACTTC

v_call: TRBV28
cdr3_length: 13
d_call: TRBD1
j_call: TRBJ2-2
clone_size: many
cdr3_aa: CAARQGVTGELFF
cdr3_nt: TGTGCCGCCAGACAGGGGGTCACCGGGGAGCTGTTTTTT